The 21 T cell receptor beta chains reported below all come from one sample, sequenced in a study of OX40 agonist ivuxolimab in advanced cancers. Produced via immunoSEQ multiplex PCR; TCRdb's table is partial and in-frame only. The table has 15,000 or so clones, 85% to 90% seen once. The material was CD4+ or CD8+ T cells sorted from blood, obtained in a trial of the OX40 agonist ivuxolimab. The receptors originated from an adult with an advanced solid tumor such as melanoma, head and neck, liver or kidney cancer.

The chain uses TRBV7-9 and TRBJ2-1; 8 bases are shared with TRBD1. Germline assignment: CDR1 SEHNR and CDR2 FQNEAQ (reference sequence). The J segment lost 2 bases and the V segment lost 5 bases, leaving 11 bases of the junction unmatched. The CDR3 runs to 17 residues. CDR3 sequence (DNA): TGTGCCAGCAGCAACCCGGGACAGGCGATCCCCTACAATGAGCAGTTCTTC. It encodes CASSNPGQAIPYNEQFF. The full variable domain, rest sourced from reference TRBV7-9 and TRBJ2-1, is DTGVSQNPRHKITKRGQNVTFRCDPISEHNRLYWYRQTLGQGPEFLTYFQNEAQLEKSRLLSDRFSAERPKGSFSTLEIQRTEQGDSAMYLCASSNPGQAIPYNEQFFGPGTRLTVL.

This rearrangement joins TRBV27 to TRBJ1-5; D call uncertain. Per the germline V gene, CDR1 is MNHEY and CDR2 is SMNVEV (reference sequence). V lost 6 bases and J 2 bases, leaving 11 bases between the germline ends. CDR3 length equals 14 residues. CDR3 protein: CASSPRLGNQPQHF. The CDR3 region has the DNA TGTGCCAGCAGCCCCCGCCTCGGCAATCAGCCCCAGCATTTT.

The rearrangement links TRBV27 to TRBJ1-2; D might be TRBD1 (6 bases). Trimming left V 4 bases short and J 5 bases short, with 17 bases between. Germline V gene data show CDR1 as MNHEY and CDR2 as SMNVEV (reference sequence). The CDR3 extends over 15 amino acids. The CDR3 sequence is CASSSAGGFKYGYTF. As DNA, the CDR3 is TGTGCCAGCAGTTCCGCCGGGGGCTTTAAGTATGGCTACACCTTC.

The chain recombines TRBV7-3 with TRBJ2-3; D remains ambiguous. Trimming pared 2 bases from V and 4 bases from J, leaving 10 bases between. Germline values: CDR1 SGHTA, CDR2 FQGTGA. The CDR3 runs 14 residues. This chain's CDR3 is CASSLEAISDTQYF. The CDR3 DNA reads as TGTGCCAGCAGCTTAGAAGCTATATCAGATACGCAGTATTTT.

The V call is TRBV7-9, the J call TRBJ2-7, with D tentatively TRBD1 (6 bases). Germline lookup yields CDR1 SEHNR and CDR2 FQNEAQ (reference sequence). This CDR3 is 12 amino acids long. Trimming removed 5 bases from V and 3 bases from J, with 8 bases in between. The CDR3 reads CASSTQGYEQYF. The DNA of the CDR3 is TGTGCCAGCAGCACACAGGGCTACGAGCAGTACTTC.

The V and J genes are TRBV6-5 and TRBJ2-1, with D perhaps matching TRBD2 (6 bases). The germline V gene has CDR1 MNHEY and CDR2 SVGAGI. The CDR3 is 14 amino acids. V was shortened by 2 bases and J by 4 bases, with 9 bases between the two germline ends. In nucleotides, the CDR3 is TGTGCCAGCAGTTACAAACGGGAGTACAATGAGCAGTTCTTC. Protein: CASSYKREYNEQFF.

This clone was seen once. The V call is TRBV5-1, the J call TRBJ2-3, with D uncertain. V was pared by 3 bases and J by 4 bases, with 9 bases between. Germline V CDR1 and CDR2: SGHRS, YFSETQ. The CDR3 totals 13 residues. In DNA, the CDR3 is TGCGCCAGCAGCTCCTCTACCGCAGATACGCAGTATTTT. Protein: CASSSSTADTQYF.

This chain's CDR3 is CASSLRGSSYNSPLHF. CDR3 bases: TGTGCCAGCAGCTTACGGGGGAGCTCCTATAATTCACCCCTCCACTTT. This chain links TRBV11-3 with TRBJ1-6; TRBD1 might be the D (5 bases). Trimming took off 2 bases at V and 0 bases at J, with 8 bases between the two ends. Germline V gives CDR1 SGHNT, CDR2 YENEEA. The CDR3 has 16 residues.

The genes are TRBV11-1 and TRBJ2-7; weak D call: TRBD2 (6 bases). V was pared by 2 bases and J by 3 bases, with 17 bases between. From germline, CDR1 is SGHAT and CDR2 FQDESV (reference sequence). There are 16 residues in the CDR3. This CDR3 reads CASSLLRVSGYYEQYF. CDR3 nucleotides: TGTGCCAGCAGCTTACTTCGGGTTAGCGGCTACTACGAGCAGTACTTC.

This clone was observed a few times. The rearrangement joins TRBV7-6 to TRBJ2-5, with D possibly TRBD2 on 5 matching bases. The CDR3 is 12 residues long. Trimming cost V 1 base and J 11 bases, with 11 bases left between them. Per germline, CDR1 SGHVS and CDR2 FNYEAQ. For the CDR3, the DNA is TGTGCCAGCAGCTTAGACGGAGCGGCACAGTACTTC. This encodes CASSLDGAAQYF.

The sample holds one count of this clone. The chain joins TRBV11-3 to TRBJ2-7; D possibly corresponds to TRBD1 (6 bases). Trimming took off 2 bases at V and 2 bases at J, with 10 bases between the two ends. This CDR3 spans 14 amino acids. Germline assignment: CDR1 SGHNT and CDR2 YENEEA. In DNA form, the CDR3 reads TGTGCCAGCAGCTTATACAGGGCGGCCTACGAGCAGTACTTC. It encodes CASSLYRAAYEQYF.

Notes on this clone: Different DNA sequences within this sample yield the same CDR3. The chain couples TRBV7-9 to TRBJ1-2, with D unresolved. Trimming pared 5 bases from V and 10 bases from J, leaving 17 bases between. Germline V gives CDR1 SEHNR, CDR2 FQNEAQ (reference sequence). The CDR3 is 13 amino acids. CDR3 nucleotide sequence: TGTGCCAGCAGCCCACCGGGGTTGGAAGACTACACCTTC. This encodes CASSPPGLEDYTF.

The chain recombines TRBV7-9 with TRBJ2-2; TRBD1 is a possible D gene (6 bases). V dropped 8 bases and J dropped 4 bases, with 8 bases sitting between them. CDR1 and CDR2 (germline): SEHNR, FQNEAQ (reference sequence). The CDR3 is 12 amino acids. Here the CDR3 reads CASYRATGELFF. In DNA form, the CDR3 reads TGTGCCAGCTACAGGGCCACCGGGGAGCTGTTTTTT.

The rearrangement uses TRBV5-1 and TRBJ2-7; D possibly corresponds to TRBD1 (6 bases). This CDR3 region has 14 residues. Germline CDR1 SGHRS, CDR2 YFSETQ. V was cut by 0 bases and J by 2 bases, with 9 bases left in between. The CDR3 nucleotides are TGCGCCAGCAGCTTGGCTGGGGGCCCCTACGAGCAGTACTTC. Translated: CASSLAGGPYEQYF.

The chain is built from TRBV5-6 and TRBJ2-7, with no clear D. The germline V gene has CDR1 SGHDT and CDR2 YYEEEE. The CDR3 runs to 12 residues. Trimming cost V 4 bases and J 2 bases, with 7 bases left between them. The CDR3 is CASSVATYEQYF. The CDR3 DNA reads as TGTGCCAGCAGCGTGGCTACCTACGAGCAGTACTTC.

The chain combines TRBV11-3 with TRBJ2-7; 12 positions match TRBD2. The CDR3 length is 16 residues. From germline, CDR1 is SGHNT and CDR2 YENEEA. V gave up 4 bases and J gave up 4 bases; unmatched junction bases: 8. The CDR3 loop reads CASSSYQLAGGYEQYF. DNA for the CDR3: TGTGCCAGCAGCTCCTACCAACTAGCGGGGGGATACGAGCAGTACTTC.

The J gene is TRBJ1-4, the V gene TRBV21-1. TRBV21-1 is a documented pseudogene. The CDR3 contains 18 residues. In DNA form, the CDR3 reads TGTGCCAGCAGCAACCATTACTCGGATCTTGGGGCTAATGAAAAACTGTTTTTT. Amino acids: CASSNHYSDLGANEKLFF.

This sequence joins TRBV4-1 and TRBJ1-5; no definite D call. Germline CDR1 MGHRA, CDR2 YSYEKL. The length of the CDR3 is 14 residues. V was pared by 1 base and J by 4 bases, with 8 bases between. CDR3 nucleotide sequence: TGCGCCAGCAGCCAAGGGTACGGGAATCAGCCCCAGCATTTT. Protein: CASSQGYGNQPQHF.

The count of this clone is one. As DNA, the CDR3 is TGTGCCAGCAGTGTGGAGAACTATGGCTACACCTTC. Protein product: CASSVENYGYTF. The chain couples TRBV25-1 to TRBJ1-2; D is undetermined. This CDR3 has 12 residues. With 4 bases removed from V and 2 bases from J, the gap between germline ends came to 5 bases. Per germline, CDR1 MGHDK and CDR2 SYGVNS.

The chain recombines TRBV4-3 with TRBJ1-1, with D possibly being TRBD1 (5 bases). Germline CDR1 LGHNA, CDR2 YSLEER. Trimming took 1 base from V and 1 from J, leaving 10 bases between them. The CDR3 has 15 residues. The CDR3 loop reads CASSQVGPTNTEAFF. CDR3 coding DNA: TGCGCCAGCAGCCAAGTGGGACCCACGAACACTGAAGCTTTCTTT.

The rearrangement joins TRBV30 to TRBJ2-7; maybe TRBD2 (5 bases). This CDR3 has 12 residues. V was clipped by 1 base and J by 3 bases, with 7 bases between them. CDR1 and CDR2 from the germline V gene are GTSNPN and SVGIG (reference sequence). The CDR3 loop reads CAWSDSGYEQYF. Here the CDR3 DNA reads TGTGCCTGGAGTGACAGCGGCTACGAGCAGTACTTC.